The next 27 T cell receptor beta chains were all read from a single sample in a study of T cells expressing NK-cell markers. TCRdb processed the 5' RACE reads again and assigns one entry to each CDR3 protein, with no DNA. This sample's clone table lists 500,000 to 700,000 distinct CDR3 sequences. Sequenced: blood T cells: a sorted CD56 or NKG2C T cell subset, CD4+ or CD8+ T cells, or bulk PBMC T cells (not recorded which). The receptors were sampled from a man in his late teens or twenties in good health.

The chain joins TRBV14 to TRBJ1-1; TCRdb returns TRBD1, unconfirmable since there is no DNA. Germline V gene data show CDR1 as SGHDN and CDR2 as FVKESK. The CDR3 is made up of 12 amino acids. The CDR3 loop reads CASSQDQGRAFF.

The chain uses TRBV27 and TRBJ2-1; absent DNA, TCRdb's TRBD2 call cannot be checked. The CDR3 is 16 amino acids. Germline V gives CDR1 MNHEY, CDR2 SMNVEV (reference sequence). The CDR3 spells CASSIEAGGSYNEQFF.

The CDR3 reads CASSRLDRAGGYTF. The chain recombines TRBV7-9 with TRBJ1-2; TCRdb selects TRBD1, and the lack of DNA leaves this call unchecked. Per the germline V gene, CDR1 is SEHNR and CDR2 is FQNEAQ (reference sequence). The CDR3 totals 14 residues.

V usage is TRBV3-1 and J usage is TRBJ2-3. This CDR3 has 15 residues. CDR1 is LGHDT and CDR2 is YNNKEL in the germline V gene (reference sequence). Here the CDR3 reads CASSQEDTSSNTQYF.

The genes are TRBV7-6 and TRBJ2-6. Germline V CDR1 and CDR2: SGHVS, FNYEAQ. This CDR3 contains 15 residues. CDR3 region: CASSLVEVGANVLTF.

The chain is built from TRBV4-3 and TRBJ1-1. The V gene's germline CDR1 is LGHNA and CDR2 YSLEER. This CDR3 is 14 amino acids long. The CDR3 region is CASSQVHKNTEAFF.

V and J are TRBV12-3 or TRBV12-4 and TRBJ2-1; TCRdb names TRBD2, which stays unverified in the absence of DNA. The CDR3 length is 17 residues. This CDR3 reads CASTGGSGRAEHNEQFF.

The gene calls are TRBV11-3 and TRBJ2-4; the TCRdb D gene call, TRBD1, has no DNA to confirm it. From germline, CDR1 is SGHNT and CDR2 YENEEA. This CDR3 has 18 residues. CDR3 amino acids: CASSLPRTQGDGRNIQYF.

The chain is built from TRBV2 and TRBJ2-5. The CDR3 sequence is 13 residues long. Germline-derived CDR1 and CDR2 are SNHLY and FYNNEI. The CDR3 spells CASSGRMAETQYF.

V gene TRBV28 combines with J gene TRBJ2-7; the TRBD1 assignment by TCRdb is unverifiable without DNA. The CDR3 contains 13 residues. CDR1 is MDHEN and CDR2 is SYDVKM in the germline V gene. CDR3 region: CASSLGTDDEQYF.

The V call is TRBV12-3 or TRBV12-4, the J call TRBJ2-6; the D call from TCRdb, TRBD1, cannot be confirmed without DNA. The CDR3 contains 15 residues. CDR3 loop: CASRFRDSGANVLTF.

The chain's CDR3 is CASSASPGQGTDTQYF. The genes are TRBV5-4 and TRBJ2-3; TCRdb outputs TRBD1, but without DNA this stays unchecked. The CDR3 has 16 amino acids. The germline gives CDR1 SGHNT, CDR2 YYREEE (reference sequence).

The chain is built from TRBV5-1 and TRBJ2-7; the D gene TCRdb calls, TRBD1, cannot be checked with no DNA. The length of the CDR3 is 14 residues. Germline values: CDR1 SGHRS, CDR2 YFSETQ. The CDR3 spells CASATGQEYYEQYF.

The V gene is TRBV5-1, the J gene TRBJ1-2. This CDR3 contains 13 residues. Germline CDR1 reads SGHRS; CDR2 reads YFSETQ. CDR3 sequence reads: CASSLDNNYGYTF. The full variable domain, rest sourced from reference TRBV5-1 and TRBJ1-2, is KAGVTQTPRYLIKTRGQQVTLSCSPISGHRSVSWYQQTPGQGLQFLFEYFSETQRNKGNFPGRFSGRQFSNSRSEMNVSTLELGDSALYLCASSLDNNYGYTFGSGTRLTVV.

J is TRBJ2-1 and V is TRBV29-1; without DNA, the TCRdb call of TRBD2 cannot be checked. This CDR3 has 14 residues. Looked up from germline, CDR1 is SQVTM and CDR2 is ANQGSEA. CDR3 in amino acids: CSVDLPPQYNEQFF.

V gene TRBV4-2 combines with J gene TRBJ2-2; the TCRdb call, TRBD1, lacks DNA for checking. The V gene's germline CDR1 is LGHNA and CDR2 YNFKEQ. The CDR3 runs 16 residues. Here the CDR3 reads CASSRQGLQNTGELFF.

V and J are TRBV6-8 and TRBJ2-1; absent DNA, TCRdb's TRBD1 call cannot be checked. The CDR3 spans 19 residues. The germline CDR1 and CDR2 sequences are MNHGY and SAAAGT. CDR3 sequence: CASSYSAEGGAIADNEQFF.

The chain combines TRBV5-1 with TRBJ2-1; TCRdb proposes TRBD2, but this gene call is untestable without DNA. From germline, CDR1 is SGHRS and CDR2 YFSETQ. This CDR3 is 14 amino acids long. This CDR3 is CASSLTPSGGEQFF.

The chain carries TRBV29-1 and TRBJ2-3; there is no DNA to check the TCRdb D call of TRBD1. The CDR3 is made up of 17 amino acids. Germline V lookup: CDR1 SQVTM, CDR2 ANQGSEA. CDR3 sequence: CSAGPYPGQGNADTQYF.

The CDR3 sequence: CASGTGGTYGYTF. The chain combines TRBV5-1 with TRBJ1-2; lacking DNA, the TRBD1 call made by TCRdb goes unchecked. The V gene's germline CDR1 is SGHRS and CDR2 YFSETQ. The length of the CDR3 is 13 residues.

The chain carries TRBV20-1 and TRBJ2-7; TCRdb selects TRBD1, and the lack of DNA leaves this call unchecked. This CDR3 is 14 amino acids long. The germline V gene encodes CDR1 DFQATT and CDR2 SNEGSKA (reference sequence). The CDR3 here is CSGYGQGASYEQYF.

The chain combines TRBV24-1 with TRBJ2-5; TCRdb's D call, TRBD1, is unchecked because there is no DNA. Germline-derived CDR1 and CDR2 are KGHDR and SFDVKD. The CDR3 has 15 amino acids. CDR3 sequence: CATSDFQGAKETQYF.

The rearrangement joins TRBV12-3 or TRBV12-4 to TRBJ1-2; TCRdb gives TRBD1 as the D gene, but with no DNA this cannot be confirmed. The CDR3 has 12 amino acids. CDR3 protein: CASRVVREGYTF.

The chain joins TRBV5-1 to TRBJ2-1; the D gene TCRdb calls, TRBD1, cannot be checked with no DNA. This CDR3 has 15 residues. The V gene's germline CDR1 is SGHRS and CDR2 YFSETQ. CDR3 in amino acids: CASRIGQGAINEQFF.

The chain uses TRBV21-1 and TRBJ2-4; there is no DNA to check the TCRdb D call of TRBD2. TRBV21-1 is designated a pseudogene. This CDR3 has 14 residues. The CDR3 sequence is CATGPGLAKNIQYF.

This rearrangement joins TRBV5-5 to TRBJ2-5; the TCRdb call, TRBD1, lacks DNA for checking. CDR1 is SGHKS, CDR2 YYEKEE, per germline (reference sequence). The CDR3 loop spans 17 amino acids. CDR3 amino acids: CASSLAGTGVGAKTQYF.

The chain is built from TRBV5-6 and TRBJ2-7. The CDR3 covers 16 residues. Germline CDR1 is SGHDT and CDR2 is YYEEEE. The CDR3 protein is CASSWGRGSITYEQYF. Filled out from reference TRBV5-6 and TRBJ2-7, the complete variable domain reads DAGVTQSPTHLIKTRGQQVTLRCSPKSGHDTVSWYQQALGQGPQFIFQYYEEEERQRGNFPDRFSGHQFPNYSSELNVNALLLGDSALYLCASSWGRGSITYEQYFGPGTRLTVT.